This entry concerns a single T cell receptor (beta chain). The clone's antigen remains unknown. Per-nucleotide qualities are absent, and no much larger clonotype sits a single base away. Libraries were made using the immunoSEQ multiplex PCR assay. DNA from the cultured and isolated CD4+ T cells underwent TCR beta CDR3 sequencing. Concerning the study's data processing: Non-productive TCR sequences were discarded, and reads were trimmed to the CDR3 region, with only CDR3s of 7 or more amino acids retained. Antigen-specific clonotypes were identified with the MANAFEST web app by comparing expansion in peptide wells against reference cultures. To be called positive, a clone needed expansion at FDR<0.05 compared with the reference and with all other wells, an odds ratio greater than 5, and a frequency greater than 0.1% in two replicate wells. A clonotype was defined as cross-reactive if the clonotype was significantly expanded both in SARS-CoV-2 spike wells and in at least one common cold coronavirus spike condition. CDR3 similarity was assessed by Levenshtein distance using the stringdist R package, and unrooted trees were constructed with ape in R 3.6.1. The table was pulled from immuneACCESS by TCRdb, which kept in-frame rearrangements only. Such tables lose some clones; where checked, under half of the loss comes from unresolved V genes, and the rest has no known cause. V and J calls and clone size are copied from that table; D and trimming were computed from the DNA. The sample profile shows fewer than 30,000 clones; 75% to 85% of them were found once. The ten largest make up roughly 30% of the sample.

The sample belongs to a study of vaccination effects on CD4 cells after COVID-19 (dated by TCRdb to between 2021 and 2024). Regarding the complete study: Two doses of either the BNT162b2 or the mRNA-1273 mRNA SARS-CoV-2 vaccine were administered to participants. SARS-CoV-2 spike-specific CD4+ TCR repertoires were compared before and after mRNA vaccination in COVID-19 convalescent patients and in infection-naive vaccine recipients. The full study included some eleven COVID-19 convalescent patients and a handful of SARS-CoV-2-naive healthy vaccine recipients. Cultures from other donors in the study were sequenced with the Oncomine TCR Beta short-read assay on an Illumina iSeq 100.

A distance of 7 bases separates the germline ends of V and J, which lose 1 base and 6 bases respectively. From a lookup of the germline V gene, CDR1 and CDR2 are KGHSH and LQKENI. From the cysteine through the phenylalanine, the CDR3 covers 12 amino acids. Kept here is only the CDR3 DNA, which spans 36 bases and is read in frame from base 1. In the ViraFEST assay, PBMC were stimulated with viral peptide pools, and antigen-specific CD4+ T cell clonotypes were then identified by expansion using TCR sequencing. After approximately 11 days of culture, CD4+ T cells were isolated with the EasySep CD4+ T cell isolation kit. Negative nucleocapsid antibody results before and after vaccination confirmed that the healthy vaccine recipients had no prior SARS-CoV-2 infection. Approximately 2 million PBMC per well were cultured with around 9.8 ug/ml peptides in IMDM containing roughly 5% human AB serum, approximately 10 IU/ml IL-2 and gentamicin. Half of the culture medium was replaced with fresh IL-2-containing medium on days 3 and 7. Unless otherwise noted, each peptide stimulation condition was cultured in triplicate wells. PBMC were separated from whole blood using Ficoll-Paque Plus gradient centrifugation and were then either cryopreserved at -140C or used fresh. Overlapping peptide pools spanned the spike proteins of SARS-CoV-2 and the common cold coronaviruses HCoV-NL63, HCoV-OC43 and HCoV-229E. The QIAamp micro DNA kit was used to extract genomic DNA from the cultured CD4+ T cells.

Study-wide conclusions, independent of this receptor: In healthy vaccine recipients, vaccine-induced clones were almost all SARS-CoV-2 mono-reactive, with only 1 of 255 cross-reactive with common cold coronaviruses. At late post-vaccination timepoints, both infection-induced and vaccine-induced clones showed marked clonal contraction, consistent with waning T cell responses. Limitations of the study were the small number of convalescent patients and the absence of early post-infection timepoints.

The V and J genes are TRBV18 and TRBJ2-7; confidence is insufficient to name the D gene. This TCR derives from a human donor who received a COVID-19 vaccine. The sequenced sample was CD4+ T cells from PBMCs cultured with SARS-CoV-2 spike peptides, obtained before COVID-19 vaccination. The sample's cell subset or site label, in plain terms: SARS-CoV-2 spike overlapping peptide pool stimulation. The sequenced DNA is TGTGCCAGCTCACCACAGGCGTTCGAGCAGTACTTC. Its amino acids are CASSPQAFEQYF.